Described below is a single T cell receptor (beta chain) sequence and its context. The entry originates in a study of blood T cell repertoires in COVID-19. For the study at large: The United States, Italy and Spain were the sources of the acute and convalescent COVID-19 samples.

The germline V gene encodes CDR1 PRHDT and CDR2 FYEKMQ (reference sequence). The CDR3 covers 16 residues. Trimming cost V 5 bases and J 7 bases; bases outside gene matches: 8. Libraries were prepared by immunoSEQ multiplex PCR; TCRdb keeps only in-frame clonotypes and omits some of them. The sample has about 220,000 clones; 70% to 85% are singletons. Individuals drawn from 24 US areas were about 18 to 90 years old. The TCR sequence derives from a woman in her thirties or forties with acute COVID-19. The sample comprised PBMCs or T cells enriched from blood (not recorded which). The chain recombines TRBV13 with TRBJ2-2; 12 bases match TRBD2. The CDR3 DNA sequence: TGTGCCAGCAGCAAGGGACTAGCGGGTATGGTCGGGGAGCTGTTTTTT. Protein sequence: CASSKGLAGMVGELFF.